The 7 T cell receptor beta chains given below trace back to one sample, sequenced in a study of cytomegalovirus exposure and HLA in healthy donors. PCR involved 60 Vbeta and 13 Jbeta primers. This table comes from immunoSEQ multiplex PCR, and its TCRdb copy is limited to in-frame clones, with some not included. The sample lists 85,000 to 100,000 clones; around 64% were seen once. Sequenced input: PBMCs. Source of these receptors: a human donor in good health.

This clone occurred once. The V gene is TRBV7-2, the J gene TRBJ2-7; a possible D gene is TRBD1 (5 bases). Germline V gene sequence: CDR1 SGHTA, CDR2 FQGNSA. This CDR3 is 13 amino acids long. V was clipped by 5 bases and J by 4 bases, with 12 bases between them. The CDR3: CASSPTVTYEQYF. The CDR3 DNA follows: TGTGCCAGCAGCCCGACAGTTACTTACGAGCAGTACTTC.

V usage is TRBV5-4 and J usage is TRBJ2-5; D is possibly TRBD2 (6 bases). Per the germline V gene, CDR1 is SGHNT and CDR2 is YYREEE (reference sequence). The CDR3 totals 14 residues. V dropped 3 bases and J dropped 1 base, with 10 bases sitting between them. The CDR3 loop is CASSSGLRQETQYF. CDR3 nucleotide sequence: TGTGCCAGCAGCTCGGGACTGCGCCAAGAGACCCAGTACTTC. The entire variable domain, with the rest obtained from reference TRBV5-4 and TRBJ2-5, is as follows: ETGVTQSPTHLIKTRGQQVTLRCSSQSGHNTVSWYQQALGQGPQFIFQYYREEENGRGNFPPRFSGLQFPNYSSELNVNALELDDSALYLCASSSGLRQETQYFGPGTRLLVL.

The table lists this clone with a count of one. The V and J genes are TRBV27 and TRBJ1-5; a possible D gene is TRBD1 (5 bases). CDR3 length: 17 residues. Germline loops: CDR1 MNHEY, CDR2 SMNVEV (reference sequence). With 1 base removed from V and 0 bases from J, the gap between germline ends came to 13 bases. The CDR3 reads CASSLLAREASNQPQHF. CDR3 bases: TGTGCCAGCAGTTTATTGGCCAGGGAGGCTAGCAATCAGCCCCAGCATTTT.

The CDR3 loop reads CASSIGTGEQETQYF. The CDR3, as DNA: TGCGCCAGCAGCATAGGGACAGGGGAACAAGAGACCCAGTACTTC. The chain links TRBV5-1 to TRBJ2-5, with 10 bases fitting TRBD1. The CDR3 runs to 15 residues. Germline trimming cut 4 bases from V and 2 bases from J; bases unmatched to any gene: 5. Germline CDR1 SGHRS, CDR2 YFSETQ.

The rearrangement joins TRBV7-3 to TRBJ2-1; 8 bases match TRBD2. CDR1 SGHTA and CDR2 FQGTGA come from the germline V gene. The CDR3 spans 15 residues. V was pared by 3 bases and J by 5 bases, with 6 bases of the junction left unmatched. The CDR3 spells CASSFGRGANNEQFF. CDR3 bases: TGTGCCAGCAGCTTTGGGCGGGGGGCCAACAATGAGCAGTTCTTC. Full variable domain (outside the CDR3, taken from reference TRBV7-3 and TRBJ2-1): GAGVSQTPSNKVTEKGKYVELRCDPISGHTALYWYRQSLGQGPEFLIYFQGTGAADDSGLPNDRFFAVRPEGSVSTLKIQRTERGDSAVYLCASSFGRGANNEQFFGPGTRLTVL.

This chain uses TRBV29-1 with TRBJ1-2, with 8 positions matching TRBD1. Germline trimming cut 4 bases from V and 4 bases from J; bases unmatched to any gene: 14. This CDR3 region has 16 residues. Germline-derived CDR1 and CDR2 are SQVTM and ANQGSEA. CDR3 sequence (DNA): TGCAGCGTTGGGAGGTCAGGGGGCCCCTCGGGCTATGGCTACACCTTC. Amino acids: CSVGRSGGPSGYGYTF. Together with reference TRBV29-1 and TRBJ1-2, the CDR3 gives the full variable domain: SAVISQKPSRDICQRGTSLTIQCQVDSQVTMMFWYRQQPGQSLTLIATANQGSEATYESGFVIDKFPISRPNLTFSTLTVSNMSPEDSSIYLCSVGRSGGPSGYGYTFGSGTRLTVV.

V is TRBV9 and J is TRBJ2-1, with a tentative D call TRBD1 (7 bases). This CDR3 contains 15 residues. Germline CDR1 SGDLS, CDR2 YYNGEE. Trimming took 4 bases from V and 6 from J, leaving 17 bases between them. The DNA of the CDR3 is TGTGCCAGCAGCCCGGATGCGGGACAGCTCAATGAGCAGTTCTTC. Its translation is CASSPDAGQLNEQFF.